The 25 T cell receptor beta chains below all came from one sample that was sequenced in a study of cytomegalovirus exposure and HLA in healthy donors. PCR amplification relied on 60 Vbeta primers (plus 13 Jbeta primers). Sequencing used immunoSEQ multiplex PCR; TCRdb keeps in-frame clones, though not all of them. Of 100,000 to 150,000 clones listed, about two thirds are singletons. The sample comprised PBMCs. Source of these receptors: a human donor in good health.

The V and J genes are TRBV28 and TRBJ2-4; D unclear. CDR1 is MDHEN, CDR2 SYDVKM, per germline. This CDR3 contains 14 residues. Trimming shortened V by 3 bases and J by 2 bases, and 8 bases separated the two germline ends. The CDR3 DNA is TGTGCCAGCAGTTTTCTGGCTCCCAAAAACATTCAGTACTTC. It yields the protein CASSFLAPKNIQYF.

The rearrangement uses TRBV15 and TRBJ2-3; maybe TRBD2 (7 bases). The CDR3 is 15 amino acids. Per the germline V gene, CDR1 is LNHNV and CDR2 is YYDKDF (reference sequence). Deletions cut 9 bases from V and 3 bases from J, with 19 bases between. This chain's CDR3 is CATEKGGGRTDTQYF. The CDR3 bases are TGTGCCACTGAAAAGGGCGGGGGCAGGACAGATACGCAGTATTTT.

The genes are TRBV15 and TRBJ2-1; 9 bases line up with TRBD1. The germline V gene encodes CDR1 LNHNV and CDR2 YYDKDF (reference sequence). The CDR3 is 16 amino acids. J lost 6 bases, V lost 2 bases, and 8 bases had no gene match. The CDR3 here is CATSRTPGQGGNEQFF. CDR3 DNA sequence: TGTGCCACCAGCAGAACCCCGGGACAGGGAGGCAATGAGCAGTTCTTC.

This rearrangement joins TRBV11-1 to TRBJ2-7; 11 bases map to TRBD2. CDR1 is SGHAT and CDR2 is FQDESV in the germline V gene (reference sequence). This CDR3 spans 16 amino acids. V was clipped by 5 bases and J by 5 bases; unmatched bases: 11. The CDR3 coding sequence is TGTGCCAGCAGCCCCGGGGCACTAGCGGGAGTCCACGAGCAGTACTTC. It specifies CASSPGALAGVHEQYF.

The chain carries TRBV7-6 and TRBJ1-6; D might be TRBD1 (5 bases). Germline loops: CDR1 SGHVS, CDR2 FNYEAQ. This CDR3 spans 17 amino acids. V lost 4 bases, J lost 4 bases, and 17 bases lay in between. The CDR3 DNA is TGTGCCAGCAGCTACGGGGGGGGGTCAGGGTATAATTCACCCCTCCACTTT. As protein: CASSYGGGSGYNSPLHF. Complete variable domain (other parts from reference TRBV7-6 and TRBJ1-6): GAGVSQSPRYKVTKRGQDVALRCDPISGHVSLYWYRQALGQGPEFLTYFNYEAQQDKSGLPNDRFSAERPEGSISTLTIQRTEQRDSAMYRCASSYGGGSGYNSPLHFGNGTRLTVT.

V gene TRBV20-1 combines with J gene TRBJ2-5; D is undetermined. The CDR3 covers 10 residues. V was pared by 5 bases and J by 5 bases, with 6 bases between. The germline gives CDR1 DFQATT, CDR2 SNEGSKA (reference sequence). The CDR3 bases are TGCAGTGCTGCCAGGGAGACCCAGTACTTC. Translation: CSAARETQYF.

A single count supports this clone. The chain employs TRBV5-1 and TRBJ2-1; D not certain. Trimming pared 6 bases from V and 3 bases from J, leaving 10 bases between. There are 13 residues in the CDR3. Looked up from germline, CDR1 is SGHRS and CDR2 is YFSETQ. CDR3 DNA sequence: TGCGCCAGCAATTCGGGTAACTACAATGAGCAGTTCTTC. This encodes CASNSGNYNEQFF.

The chain couples TRBV7-2 to TRBJ2-1, with D perhaps matching TRBD2 (6 bases). Germline V gene sequence: CDR1 SGHTA, CDR2 FQGNSA. The length of the CDR3 is 15 residues. Trimming took 5 bases from V and 2 from J, leaving 13 bases between them. CDR3 protein: CASSTLAATYNEQFF. In nucleotides, the CDR3 is TGTGCCAGCAGCACCTTAGCGGCCACCTACAATGAGCAGTTCTTC.

With regard to this clone: A read error may account for a junction end that differs from germline. This chain joins TRBV20-1 and TRBJ2-4; 7 bases agree with TRBD2. This CDR3 comprises 11 residues. Germline V gene lookup returns CDR1 DFQATT and CDR2 SNEGSKA (reference sequence). The CDR3 sequence is CSASEGGQRHF. The CDR3 DNA sequence: TGCAGTGCTAGTGAGGGAGGGCAAAGGCACTTC.

V is TRBV28 and J is TRBJ1-2, with TRBD1 matching 9 bases. The junction had 15 bases not matched to a gene; V was cut back by 3 bases and J by 7 bases. There are 17 residues in the CDR3. Per germline, CDR1 MDHEN and CDR2 SYDVKM. Here the CDR3 DNA reads TGTGCCAGCAGTTTCCCAGATTACAGGGGGCGCGAGGGTGGCTACACCTTC. Protein product: CASSFPDYRGREGGYTF.

This rearrangement joins TRBV6-1 to TRBJ1-2; maybe TRBD1 (6 bases). CDR1 and CDR2 (germline): MNHNS, SASEGT. CDR3 length: 16 amino acids. Trimming left V 0 bases short and J 4 bases short, with 15 bases between. DNA for the CDR3: TGTGCCAGCAGTGAAGCGAGACAGGCCCGGTTCTATGGCTACACCTTC. Translated, it gives CASSEARQARFYGYTF.

The V and J genes are TRBV7-6 and TRBJ2-7, with D possibly TRBD1 on 6 matching bases. V dropped 1 base and J dropped 5 bases, with 15 bases sitting between them. This CDR3 contains 15 residues. Germline CDR1 reads SGHVS; CDR2 reads FNYEAQ. This CDR3 is CASSLVQGRPHEQYF. The CDR3, as DNA: TGTGCCAGCAGCTTAGTGCAGGGGCGGCCCCACGAGCAGTACTTC.

The V call is TRBV29-1, the J call TRBJ2-7, with no clear D. CDR3 length: 11 amino acids. Between the trimmed V and J ends, which lost 4 bases and 6 bases, there was a span of 10 bases. Germline values: CDR1 SQVTM, CDR2 ANQGSEA. CDR3 bases: TGCAGCGTTGGTGGAAGCGCCGAGCAGTACTTC. Its translation is CSVGGSAEQYF.

The genes are TRBV4-1 and TRBJ1-2; 7 bases map to TRBD1. Germline V lookup: CDR1 MGHRA, CDR2 YSYEKL. Unmatched junction bases numbered 4, after V lost 3 bases and J lost 0 bases. This CDR3 is 15 amino acids long. In DNA form, the CDR3 reads TGCGCCAGCAGCCAGCGGGACAGAGCTAACTATGGCTACACCTTC. This gives the protein CASSQRDRANYGYTF.

The chain couples TRBV5-1 to TRBJ2-7, with D hard to call. The CDR3 runs to 12 residues. Trimming pared 5 bases from V and 4 bases from J, leaving 10 bases between. Germline V gene data show CDR1 as SGHRS and CDR2 as YFSETQ. The CDR3 DNA is TGCGCCAGCAGTTTTGACTTATACGAGCAGTACTTC. It translates to CASSFDLYEQYF.

This chain links TRBV4-1 with TRBJ2-2; the match to TRBD2 covers 15 bases. The V and J ends lost 1 base and 7 bases, in that order; junction bases with no gene match: 10. Germline CDR1 reads MGHRA; CDR2 reads YSYEKL. This CDR3 is built from 19 residues. The CDR3 nucleotides read TGCGCCAGCAGCCAAGTGTTTCCCGGACTAGCGGGAGGGGGCGGGGAGCTGTTTTTT. Amino acids: CASSQVFPGLAGGGGELFF.

The chain combines TRBV7-6 with TRBJ2-1; 7 nucleotides line up with TRBD2. J gave up 4 bases and V 0 bases, and 3 bases lay outside the gene matches. The CDR3 runs to 15 residues. The germline gives CDR1 SGHVS, CDR2 FNYEAQ. Here the CDR3 DNA reads TGTGCCAGCAGCTTAGCACTAGCGCAATACAATGAGCAGTTCTTC. Protein: CASSLALAQYNEQFF.

This clone has only a few counts. This chain joins TRBV28 and TRBJ2-1; TRBD2 might be the D (5 bases). Germline CDR1 and CDR2: MDHEN and SYDVKM. This CDR3 comprises 15 residues. V was cut by 3 bases and J by 8 bases, with 17 bases left in between. The CDR3 loop reads CASSFPAEGGDEQFF. CDR3 coding DNA: TGTGCCAGCAGTTTCCCCGCCGAGGGTGGAGATGAGCAGTTCTTC.

The chain recombines TRBV9 with TRBJ2-5; 7 bases fit TRBD2. The J call may be incorrect, as the DNA end agrees better with TRBJ2-7. CDR1 and CDR2 from the germline V gene are SGDLS and YYNGEE. CDR3 size: 15 residues. CDR3 DNA sequence: TGTGCCAGCAGCGCCGGGACTAACCCCTCCTACGAGCAGTACTTC. Protein product: CASSAGTNPSYEQYF.

Turning to this clone: An end of the junction differs from the germline gene, which may be a read error. Different DNA sequences within this sample yield the same CDR3. J is TRBJ1-1 and V is TRBV7-8; D call uncertain. This CDR3 spans 16 amino acids. Germline V CDR1 and CDR2: SGHVS, FQNEAQ. Written as DNA, the CDR3 is TGTGCCAGCAGCCCCGGGGAGTACGCCGAGGGCACTGAGGCTTTCTTT. Its translation is CASSPGEYAEGTEAFF.

The genes are TRBV30 and TRBJ1-6, with D possibly TRBD1 on 5 matching bases. The CDR3 extends over 14 amino acids. The germline gives CDR1 GTSNPN, CDR2 SVGIG (reference sequence). V was pared by 1 base and J by 6 bases, with 10 bases between. CDR3 DNA: TGTGCCTGGAGTGCTGGACAATCTAATTCACCCCTCCACTTT. This sequence encodes CAWSAGQSNSPLHF.

J is TRBJ2-3 and V is TRBV25-1; unclear D gene. The germline V gene encodes CDR1 MGHDK and CDR2 SYGVNS. The CDR3 is made up of 12 amino acids. Deletions cut 3 bases from V and 2 bases from J, with 3 bases between. The chain's CDR3 is CASSDFTDTQYF. The CDR3 DNA sequence: TGTGCCAGCAGTGACTTCACAGATACGCAGTATTTT.

This chain connects TRBV9 to TRBJ1-1; a possible D gene is TRBD1 (6 bases). Germline V gives CDR1 SGDLS, CDR2 YYNGEE. The CDR3 consists of 14 residues. Trimming stripped 0 bases from V and 11 bases from J, with 17 bases between. CDR3 region: CASSVVGGPSGAFF. In nucleotides, the CDR3 is TGTGCCAGCAGCGTAGTAGGGGGACCCTCTGGGGCTTTCTTT.

The chain joins TRBV5-1 to TRBJ2-5; 7 nucleotides align to TRBD2. The CDR3 is made up of 15 amino acids. Germline V lookup: CDR1 SGHRS, CDR2 YFSETQ. V trimming: 0 bases; J trimming: 5 bases; junction bases outside the gene matches: 7. The CDR3 bases are TGCGCCAGCAGCTTGGCCCGGGGGGTAGCTGAGACCCAGTACTTC. This gives the protein CASSLARGVAETQYF.

The chain is built from TRBV5-6 and TRBJ2-5, with D possibly being TRBD1 (7 bases). Judging by the DNA end, TRBJ2-7 fits better; the J call may be wrong. CDR1 and CDR2 (germline): SGHDT, YYEEEE. The CDR3 is 14 residues long. The DNA for the CDR3 is TGTGCCAGCAGCTGGGGGGACAGTCCCTACGAGCAGTACTTC. Translation gives CASSWGDSPYEQYF.